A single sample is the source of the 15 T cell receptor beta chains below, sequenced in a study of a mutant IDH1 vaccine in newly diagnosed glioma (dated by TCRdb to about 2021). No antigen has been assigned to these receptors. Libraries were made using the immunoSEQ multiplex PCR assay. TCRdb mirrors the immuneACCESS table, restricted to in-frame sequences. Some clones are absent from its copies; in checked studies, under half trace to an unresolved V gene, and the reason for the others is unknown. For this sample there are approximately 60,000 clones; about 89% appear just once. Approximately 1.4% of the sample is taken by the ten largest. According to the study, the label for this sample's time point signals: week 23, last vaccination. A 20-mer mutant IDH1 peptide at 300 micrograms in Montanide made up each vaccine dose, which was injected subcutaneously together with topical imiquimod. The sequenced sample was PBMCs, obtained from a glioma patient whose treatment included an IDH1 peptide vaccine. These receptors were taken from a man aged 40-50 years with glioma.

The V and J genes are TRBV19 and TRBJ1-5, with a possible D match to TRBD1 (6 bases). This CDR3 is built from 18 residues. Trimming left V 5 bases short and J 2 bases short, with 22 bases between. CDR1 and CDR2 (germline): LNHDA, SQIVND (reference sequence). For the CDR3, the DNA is TGTGCCAGTAGTGTGCCCCCGGGGGCGGGGCTTGGCAATCAGCCCCAGCATTTT. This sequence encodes CASSVPPGAGLGNQPQHF.

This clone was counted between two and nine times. The CDR3 DNA reads TGTGCCAGCAGCCTCATGTCCGGGAGCAATCAGCCCCAGCATTTT. This translates into CASSLMSGSNQPQHF. The gene calls are TRBV5-5 and TRBJ1-5; D remains unclear. The CDR3 is made up of 15 amino acids. CDR1 is SGHKS and CDR2 is YYEKEE in the germline V gene (reference sequence). Trimming cost V 4 bases and J 1 base, with 12 bases left between them.

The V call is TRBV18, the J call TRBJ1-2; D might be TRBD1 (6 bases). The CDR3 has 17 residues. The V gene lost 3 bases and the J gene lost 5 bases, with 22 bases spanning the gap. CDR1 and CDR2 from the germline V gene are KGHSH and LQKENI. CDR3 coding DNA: TGTGCCAGCTCACCCAGGACAGACGGGGACCCCACATATGGCTACACCTTC. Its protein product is CASSPRTDGDPTYGYTF.

The CDR3 is CASFRGKNTGELFF. The CDR3 nucleotides read TGTGCCAGCTTTCGTGGGAAGAACACCGGGGAGCTGTTTTTT. The rearrangement joins TRBV6-5 to TRBJ2-2; the D is unclear. Per germline, CDR1 MNHEY and CDR2 SVGAGI. CDR3 size: 14 residues. Trimming stripped 8 bases from V and 1 base from J, with 11 bases between.

The CDR3 DNA sequence: TGTGCCAGCAGCCCGAAGCCCGACAGGGACTATGGCTACACCTTC. Amino acid sequence: CASSPKPDRDYGYTF. The gene calls are TRBV9 and TRBJ1-2; TRBD1 matches 7 bases. Per germline, CDR1 SGDLS and CDR2 YYNGEE. This CDR3 has 15 residues. The V segment lost 4 bases and the J segment 3 bases; nucleotides outside the gene matches: 9.

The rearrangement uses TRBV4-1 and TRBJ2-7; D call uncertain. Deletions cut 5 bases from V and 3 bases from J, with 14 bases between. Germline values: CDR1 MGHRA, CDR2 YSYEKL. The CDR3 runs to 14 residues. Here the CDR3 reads CASSTTQTNYEQYF. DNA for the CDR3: TGCGCCAGCAGCACGACCCAGACAAACTACGAGCAGTACTTC.

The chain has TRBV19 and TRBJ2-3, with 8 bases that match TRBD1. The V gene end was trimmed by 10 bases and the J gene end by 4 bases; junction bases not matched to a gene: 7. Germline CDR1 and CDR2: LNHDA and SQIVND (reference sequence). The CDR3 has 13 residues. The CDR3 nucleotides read TGTGCCACGAGACAGGGGCTTTCAGATACGCAGTATTTT. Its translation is CATRQGLSDTQYF.

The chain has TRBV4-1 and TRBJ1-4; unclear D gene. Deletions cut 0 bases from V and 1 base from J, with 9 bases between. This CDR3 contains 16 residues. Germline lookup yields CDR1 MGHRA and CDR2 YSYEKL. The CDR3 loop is CASSQDPGGTNEKLFF. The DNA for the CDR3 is TGCGCCAGCAGCCAAGATCCAGGAGGAACTAATGAAAAACTGTTTTTT.

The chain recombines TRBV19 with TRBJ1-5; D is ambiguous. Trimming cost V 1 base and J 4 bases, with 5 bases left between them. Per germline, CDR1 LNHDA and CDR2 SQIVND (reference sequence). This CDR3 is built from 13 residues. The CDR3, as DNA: TGTGCCAGTAGTATAGGTCAGAATCAGCCCCAGCATTTT. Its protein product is CASSIGQNQPQHF.

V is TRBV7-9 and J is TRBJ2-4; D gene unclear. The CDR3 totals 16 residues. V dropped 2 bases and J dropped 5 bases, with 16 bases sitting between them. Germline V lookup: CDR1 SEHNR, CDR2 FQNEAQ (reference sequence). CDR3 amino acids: CASSLPPPDVENIQYF. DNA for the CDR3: TGTGCCAGCAGCTTACCACCCCCCGACGTCGAAAACATTCAGTACTTC.

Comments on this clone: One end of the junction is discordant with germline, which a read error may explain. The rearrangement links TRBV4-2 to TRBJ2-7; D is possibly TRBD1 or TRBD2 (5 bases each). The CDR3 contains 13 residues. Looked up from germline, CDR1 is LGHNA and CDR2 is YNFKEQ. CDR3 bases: TGTGCCAGCAGCCAAGATAACGGGGCTCCGGGGAGCTTC. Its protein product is CASSQDNGAPGSF.

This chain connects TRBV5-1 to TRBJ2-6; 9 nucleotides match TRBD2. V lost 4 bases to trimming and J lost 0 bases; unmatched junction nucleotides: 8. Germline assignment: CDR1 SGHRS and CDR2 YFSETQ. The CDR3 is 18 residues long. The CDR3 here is CASSARTSASSGANVLTF. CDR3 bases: TGCGCCAGCAGCGCGCGGACTAGCGCGAGCTCTGGGGCCAACGTCCTGACTTTC.

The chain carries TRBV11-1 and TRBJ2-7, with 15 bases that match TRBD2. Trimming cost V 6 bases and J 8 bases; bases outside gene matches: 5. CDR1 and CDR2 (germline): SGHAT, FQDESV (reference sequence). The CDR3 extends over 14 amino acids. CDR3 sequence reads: CASRPGLAGGKQYF. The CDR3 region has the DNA TGTGCCAGCAGACCGGGACTAGCGGGAGGAAAGCAGTACTTC.

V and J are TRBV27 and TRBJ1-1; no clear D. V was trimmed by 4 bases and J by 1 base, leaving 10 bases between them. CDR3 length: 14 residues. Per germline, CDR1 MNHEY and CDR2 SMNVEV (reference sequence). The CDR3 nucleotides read TGTGCCAGCAGTTCAAGGGCGGCGAACACTGAAGCTTTCTTT. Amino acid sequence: CASSSRAANTEAFF.

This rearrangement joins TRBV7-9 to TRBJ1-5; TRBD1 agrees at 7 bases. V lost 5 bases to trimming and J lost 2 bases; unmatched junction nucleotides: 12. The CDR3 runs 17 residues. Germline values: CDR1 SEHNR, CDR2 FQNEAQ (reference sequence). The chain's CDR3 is CASSLYGQGGRNQPQHF. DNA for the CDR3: TGTGCCAGCAGCCTTTACGGGCAGGGGGGGCGCAATCAGCCCCAGCATTTT.